Described below is a single T cell receptor beta chain sequence and its context. The PCR made use of 60 Vbeta and 13 Jbeta primers. Sequenced by immunoSEQ multiplex PCR; TCRdb stores in-frame clones only, minus some. The table lists 150,000 or so clones, over 60% of them singletons. The V gene end was trimmed by 4 bases and the J gene end by 1 base; junction bases not matched to a gene: 6. CDR1 is SGHNT, CDR2 YYREEE, per germline (reference sequence). CDR3 length equals 16 residues. This sample was included in a study of cytomegalovirus exposure and HLA in healthy donors. The rearrangement joins TRBV5-4 to TRBJ2-5, with 11 nucleotides matching TRBD2. The sequence was collected from a woman aged 18-30 years in good health and CMV-seronegative. Sequenced material: PBMCs. The CDR3 sequence: CASSPPGLAVQETQYF. Written as DNA, the CDR3 is TGTGCCAGCAGCCCCCCGGGACTAGCGGTCCAAGAGACCCAGTACTTC.